These T cell receptor beta chains were read from a single sample in a study of cytomegalovirus exposure and HLA in healthy donors. Clones were sequenced by immunoSEQ multiplex PCR, and TCRdb holds only the in-frame ones, with some missing. The sample holds tens of thousands of clones. Specimen: PBMCs. Source of these receptors: a man in his fifties or sixties in good health and CMV-seronegative. Both conserved end residues are part of each CDR3. The D gene is left open where the match is weak.

j_gene: TRBJ1-4; d_gene: TRBD1; v_gene: TRBV19; CDR3nt: TGTGCCACCCGACAGGGGCGCCGGGAAAAACTGTTTTTT; CDR3aa: CATRQGRREKLFF
j_gene: TRBJ1-6; d_gene: TRBD1; v_gene: TRBV7-9; CDR3nt: TGTGCCAGCAGCTTACGACAGGGATGGATTTCACCCCTCCACTTT; CDR3aa: CASSLRQGWISPLHF
j_gene: TRBJ1-4; d_gene: .; v_gene: TRBV28; CDR3nt: TGTGCCAGCACCCTAAGCACCGAGAAACTGTTTTTT; CDR3aa: CASTLSTEKLFF
j_gene: TRBJ2-1; d_gene: .; v_gene: TRBV11-2; CDR3nt: TGTGCCAGCAGCTTCACGAGGGAGCAGTTCTTC; CDR3aa: CASSFTREQFF
j_gene: TRBJ2-1; d_gene: .; v_gene: TRBV18; CDR3nt: TGTGCCAGCTCACCTAATTCGGACAATGAGCAGTTCTTC; CDR3aa: CASSPNSDNEQFF
j_gene: TRBJ1-5; d_gene: .; v_gene: TRBV28; CDR3nt: TGTGCCACCCTATCGAGGCAACCATATAGCAATCAGCCCCAGCATTTT; CDR3aa: CATLSRQPYSNQPQHF
j_gene: TRBJ1-6; d_gene: TRBD1; v_gene: TRBV7-9; CDR3nt: TGTGCCAGCAGCTTACGCGGGACAGTGAATTCACCCCTCCACTTT; CDR3aa: CASSLRGTVNSPLHF
j_gene: TRBJ2-1; d_gene: .; v_gene: TRBV18; CDR3nt: TGTGCCAGCTCGATGGAGGGTTTCGCCTACAATGAGCAGTTCTTC; CDR3aa: CASSMEGFAYNEQFF
j_gene: TRBJ1-6; d_gene: TRBD1; v_gene: TRBV10-3; CDR3nt: TGTGCCATCCAAACTGGGACAGCCAATTCACCCCTCCACTTT; CDR3aa: CAIQTGTANSPLHF
j_gene: TRBJ2-3; d_gene: .; v_gene: TRBV25-1; CDR3nt: TGTGCCAGCAGTGGGTCCAGGGGACCCACAGATACGCAGTATTTT; CDR3aa: CASSGSRGPTDTQYF
j_gene: TRBJ2-5; d_gene: TRBD2; v_gene: TRBV11-1; CDR3nt: TGTGCCAGCAGCCCAAGGACTAGCCCACAAAAAGAGACCCAGTACTTC; CDR3aa: CASSPRTSPQKETQYF
j_gene: TRBJ1-1; d_gene: TRBD1; v_gene: TRBV2; CDR3nt: TGTGCCAGCAGCCGAAACAGGGGGATGGACACTGAAGCTTTCTTT; CDR3aa: CASSRNRGMDTEAFF
j_gene: TRBJ2-7; d_gene: TRBD1; v_gene: TRBV29-1; CDR3nt: TGCAGCGTTGAAGACCTCCGGGACAGGGCCGCCTACGAGCAGTACTTC; CDR3aa: CSVEDLRDRAAYEQYF
j_gene: TRBJ1-2; d_gene: TRBD1; v_gene: TRBV2; CDR3nt: TGTGCCAGCAGTGAGCAGGGGGACTATGGCTACACCTTC; CDR3aa: CASSEQGDYGYTF
j_gene: TRBJ2-5; d_gene: TRBD1; v_gene: TRBV19; CDR3nt: TGTGCCAGTAGTATAGGAGACAGGGACCAAGAGACCCAGTACTTC; CDR3aa: CASSIGDRDQETQYF
j_gene: TRBJ2-1; d_gene: .; v_gene: TRBV20-1; CDR3nt: TGCAGTGCTAGAGATCTGAGTGAGCAGTTCTTC; CDR3aa: CSARDLSEQFF
j_gene: TRBJ2-7; d_gene: .; v_gene: TRBV28; CDR3nt: TGTGCCAGCAGCCATCCAACGGTCCCCTACGAGCAGTACTTC; CDR3aa: CASSHPTVPYEQYF
j_gene: TRBJ1-1; d_gene: TRBD1; v_gene: TRBV5-6; CDR3nt: TGTGCCAGCAGCCTGACAGGGGGCTTGAACACTGAAGCTTTCTTT; CDR3aa: CASSLTGGLNTEAFF
j_gene: TRBJ2-7; d_gene: .; v_gene: TRBV27; CDR3nt: TGTGCCAGCAGCGGACAGCCCGAAGGCTACGAGCAGTACTTC; CDR3aa: CASSGQPEGYEQYF
j_gene: TRBJ2-7; d_gene: .; v_gene: TRBV27; CDR3nt: TGTGCCAGCAGTTTGGGAGGCGAGCAGTACTTC; CDR3aa: CASSLGGEQYF
j_gene: TRBJ1-1; d_gene: TRBD1; v_gene: TRBV6-5; CDR3nt: TGTGCCAGCAGTTACTGGGGGACAGGGAACACTGAAGCTTTCTTT; CDR3aa: CASSYWGTGNTEAFF
j_gene: TRBJ1-1; d_gene: .; v_gene: TRBV7-3; CDR3nt: TGTGCCAGCAGCTTTTCAGAATGGACTGAAGCTTTCTTT; CDR3aa: CASSFSEWTEAFF
j_gene: TRBJ1-5; d_gene: TRBD1; v_gene: TRBV18; CDR3nt: TGTGCCAGCTCACAACAGACAGGGGGCCTGAGCAATCAGCCCCAGCATTTT; CDR3aa: CASSQQTGGLSNQPQHF
j_gene: TRBJ2-1; d_gene: .; v_gene: TRBV7-6; CDR3nt: TGTGCCAGCAGCTTAAATGGCCGGCGGGGGTTCTTC; CDR3aa: CASSLNGRRGFF
j_gene: TRBJ2-3; d_gene: .; v_gene: TRBV7-2; CDR3nt: TGTGCCAGCAGCTCCTCTAACACAGATACGCAGTATTTT; CDR3aa: CASSSSNTDTQYF
j_gene: TRBJ1-2; d_gene: TRBD1; v_gene: TRBV10-3; CDR3nt: TGTGCCATCAGTGAGAGAGAGGGACAGGGTAACTATGGCTACACCTTC; CDR3aa: CAISEREGQGNYGYTF
j_gene: TRBJ2-1; d_gene: .; v_gene: TRBV18; CDR3nt: TGTGCCAGCTCACCAGAAGGGGGATTACAATTTAATGAGCAGTTCTTC; CDR3aa: CASSPEGGLQFNEQFF
j_gene: TRBJ1-4; d_gene: .; v_gene: TRBV7-3; CDR3nt: TGTGCCAGCAGCTTAGGGCAGTCAACTAATGAAAAACTGTTTTTT; CDR3aa: CASSLGQSTNEKLFF
j_gene: TRBJ2-3; d_gene: .; v_gene: TRBV4-3; CDR3nt: TGCGCCAGCAGCCAAGGAGACGGTCCCAGGGGCACAGATACGCAGTATTTT; CDR3aa: CASSQGDGPRGTDTQYF
j_gene: TRBJ1-5; d_gene: .; v_gene: TRBV18; CDR3nt: TGTGCCAGCTCGTCAGAACATAGCAATCAGCCCCAGCATTTT; CDR3aa: CASSSEHSNQPQHF
j_gene: TRBJ1-4; d_gene: .; v_gene: TRBV5-6; CDR3nt: TGTGCCAGCAGCTTGCGGCAGGGCCCTAATGAAAAACTGTTTTTT; CDR3aa: CASSLRQGPNEKLFF
j_gene: TRBJ2-7; d_gene: TRBD1; v_gene: TRBV7-9; CDR3nt: TGTGCCAGCAGCCACGGGACAGCACCCTACGAGCAGTACTTC; CDR3aa: CASSHGTAPYEQYF
j_gene: TRBJ2-2; d_gene: .; v_gene: TRBV10-3; CDR3nt: TGTGCCATCTCCCCCGGAGAGACTTCGAACACCGGGGAGCTGTTTTTT; CDR3aa: CAISPGETSNTGELFF
j_gene: TRBJ2-1; d_gene: .; v_gene: TRBV11-2; CDR3nt: TGTGCCAGCAGCTCCCGGGACAAGGAGTTCTTC; CDR3aa: CASSSRDKEFF
j_gene: TRBJ1-4; d_gene: TRBD1; v_gene: TRBV18; CDR3nt: TGTGCCAGCTCACCACAGGGGACAGGGGAAGAAAAACTGTTTTTT; CDR3aa: CASSPQGTGEEKLFF
j_gene: TRBJ2-7; d_gene: TRBD1; v_gene: TRBV28; CDR3nt: TGTGCCAGCAGTTTTGACAGGGGGGAGCAGTACTTC; CDR3aa: CASSFDRGEQYF
j_gene: TRBJ1-4; d_gene: TRBD1; v_gene: TRBV5-4; CDR3nt: TGTGCCAGCAGCATAGGGGACAGTGAAAAACTGTTTTTT; CDR3aa: CASSIGDSEKLFF
j_gene: TRBJ1-1; d_gene: TRBD1; v_gene: TRBV28; CDR3nt: TGTGCCAGCAGCCGTGGGGACAGGGCCACTGAAGCTTTCTTT; CDR3aa: CASSRGDRATEAFF
j_gene: TRBJ2-7; d_gene: .; v_gene: TRBV6-5; CDR3nt: TGTGCCAGCAGTTACTTAAACTTGCCGGGAGCCTACGAGCAGTACTTC; CDR3aa: CASSYLNLPGAYEQYF
j_gene: TRBJ2-5; d_gene: .; v_gene: TRBV5-6; CDR3nt: TGTGCCAGCAGCTTGGTCAGCCAAGAGACCCAGTACTTC; CDR3aa: CASSLVSQETQYF
j_gene: TRBJ2-7; d_gene: .; v_gene: TRBV5-5; CDR3nt: TGTGCCAGCAGCACCACAGGGTCCGAGCAGTACTTC; CDR3aa: CASSTTGSEQYF
j_gene: TRBJ1-2; d_gene: TRBD1; v_gene: TRBV5-1; CDR3nt: TGCGCCAGCAGCTTGGCCGGGGGACAGGGGACAGGAGAATACACCTTC; CDR3aa: CASSLAGGQGTGEYTF
j_gene: TRBJ2-7; d_gene: TRBD2; v_gene: TRBV7-2; CDR3nt: TGTGCCAGCAGCTTAGAGGCTAGCGGTAACTCCTACGAGCAGTACTTC; CDR3aa: CASSLEASGNSYEQYF
j_gene: TRBJ2-4; d_gene: .; v_gene: TRBV4-1; CDR3nt: TGCGCCAGCAGCCAAATTACCGCGGGTCCAAACATTCAGTACTTC; CDR3aa: CASSQITAGPNIQYF
j_gene: TRBJ1-2; d_gene: .; v_gene: TRBV7-2; CDR3nt: TGTGCCAGCAGGCCGACAGTCGGCTATACCTTC; CDR3aa: CASRPTVGYTF
j_gene: TRBJ2-7; d_gene: TRBD1; v_gene: TRBV9; CDR3nt: TGTGCCAGCAGCGTTAATACAGGGGCCGAGCAGTACTTC; CDR3aa: CASSVNTGAEQYF
j_gene: TRBJ1-2; d_gene: TRBD1; v_gene: TRBV28; CDR3nt: TGTGCCAGCAGTACAGGGGTGTACGACTATGGCTACACCTTC; CDR3aa: CASSTGVYDYGYTF
j_gene: TRBJ1-5; d_gene: .; v_gene: TRBV7-2; CDR3nt: TGTGCCAGCAGCTTCCAGGGGCGGCCCCAGCATTTT; CDR3aa: CASSFQGRPQHF
j_gene: TRBJ1-2; d_gene: .; v_gene: TRBV7-9; CDR3nt: TGTGCCAGCAGCTTGATTACTGATGGCTACACCTTC; CDR3aa: CASSLITDGYTF
j_gene: TRBJ2-1; d_gene: TRBD2; v_gene: TRBV7-9; CDR3nt: TGTGCCAGCAGCGGAGGACTAGCGGCCTACAATGAGCAGTTCTTC; CDR3aa: CASSGGLAAYNEQFF
j_gene: TRBJ1-5; d_gene: .; v_gene: TRBV7-3; CDR3nt: TGTGCCAGCAGCTTATCTCCAGATCAGCCCCAGCATTTT; CDR3aa: CASSLSPDQPQHF
j_gene: TRBJ1-3; d_gene: TRBD1; v_gene: TRBV5-1; CDR3nt: TGCGCCAGCAGCTTAGGACAGGGGGCCACTTCAGGAAACACCATATATTTT; CDR3aa: CASSLGQGATSGNTIYF